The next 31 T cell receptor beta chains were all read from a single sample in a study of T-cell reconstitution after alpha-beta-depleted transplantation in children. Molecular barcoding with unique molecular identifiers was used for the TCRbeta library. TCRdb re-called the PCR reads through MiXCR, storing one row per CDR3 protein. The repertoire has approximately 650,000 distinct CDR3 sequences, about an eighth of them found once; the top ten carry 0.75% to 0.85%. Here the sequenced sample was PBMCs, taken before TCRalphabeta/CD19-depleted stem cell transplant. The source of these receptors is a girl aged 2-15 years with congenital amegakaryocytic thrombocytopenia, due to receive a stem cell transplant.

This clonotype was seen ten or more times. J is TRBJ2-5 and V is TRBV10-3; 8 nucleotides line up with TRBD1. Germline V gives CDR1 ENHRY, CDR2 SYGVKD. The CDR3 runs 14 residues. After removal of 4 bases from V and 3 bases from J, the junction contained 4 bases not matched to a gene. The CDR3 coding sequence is TGTGCCATCAGTGGGGGACAGGCAGAAGAGACCCAGTACTTC. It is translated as CAISGGQAEETQYF.

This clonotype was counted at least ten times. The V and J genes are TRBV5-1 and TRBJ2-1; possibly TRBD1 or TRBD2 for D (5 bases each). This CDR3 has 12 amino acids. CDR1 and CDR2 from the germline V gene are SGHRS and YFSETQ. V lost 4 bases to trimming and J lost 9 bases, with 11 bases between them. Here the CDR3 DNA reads TGCGCCAGCAGCGTGGGGGATGTTGAGCAGTTCTTC. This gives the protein CASSVGDVEQFF.

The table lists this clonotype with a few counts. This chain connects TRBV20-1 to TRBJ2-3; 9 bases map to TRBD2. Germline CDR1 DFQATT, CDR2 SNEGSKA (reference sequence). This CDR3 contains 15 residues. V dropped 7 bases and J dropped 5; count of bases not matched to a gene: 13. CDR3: CSVPGGLARGDTQYF. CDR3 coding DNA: TGCAGTGTCCCCGGGGGACTAGCACGAGGAGATACGCAGTATTTT.

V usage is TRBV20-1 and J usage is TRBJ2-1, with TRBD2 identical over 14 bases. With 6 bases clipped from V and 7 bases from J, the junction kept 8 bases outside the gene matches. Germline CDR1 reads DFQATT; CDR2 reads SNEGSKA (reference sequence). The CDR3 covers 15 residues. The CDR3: CSAHKGTSGSNEQFF. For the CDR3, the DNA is TGCAGTGCGCATAAAGGGACTAGCGGGAGTAATGAGCAGTTCTTC.

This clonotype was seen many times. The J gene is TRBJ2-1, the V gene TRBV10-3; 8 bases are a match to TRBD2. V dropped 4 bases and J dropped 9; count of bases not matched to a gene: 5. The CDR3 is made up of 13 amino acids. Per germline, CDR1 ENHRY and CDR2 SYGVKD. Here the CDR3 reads CAISGREGPEQFF. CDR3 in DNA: TGTGCCATCAGTGGTCGGGAGGGCCCTGAGCAGTTCTTC.

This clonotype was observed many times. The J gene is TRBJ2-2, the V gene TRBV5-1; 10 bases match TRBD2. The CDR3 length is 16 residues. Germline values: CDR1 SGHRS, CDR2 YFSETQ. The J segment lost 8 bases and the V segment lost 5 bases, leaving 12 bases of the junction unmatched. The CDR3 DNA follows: TGCGCCAGCAGAACAAGGACTAGCGGCCGATGGGGGGAGCTGTTTTTT. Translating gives CASRTRTSGRWGELFF.

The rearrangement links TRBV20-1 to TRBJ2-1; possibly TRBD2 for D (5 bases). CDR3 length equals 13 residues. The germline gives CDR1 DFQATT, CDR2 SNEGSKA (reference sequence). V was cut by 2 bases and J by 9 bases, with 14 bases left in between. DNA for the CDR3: TGCAGTGCTAGATACGGGGTATACGGTGAGCAGTTCTTC. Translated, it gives CSARYGVYGEQFF.

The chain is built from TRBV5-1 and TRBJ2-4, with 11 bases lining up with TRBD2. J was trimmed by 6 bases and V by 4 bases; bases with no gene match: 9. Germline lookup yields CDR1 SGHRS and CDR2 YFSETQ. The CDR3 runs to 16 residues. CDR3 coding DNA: TGCGCCAGCAGCCCCACTAGCGGGAGCAAGGGAAACATTCAGTACTTC. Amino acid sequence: CASSPTSGSKGNIQYF.

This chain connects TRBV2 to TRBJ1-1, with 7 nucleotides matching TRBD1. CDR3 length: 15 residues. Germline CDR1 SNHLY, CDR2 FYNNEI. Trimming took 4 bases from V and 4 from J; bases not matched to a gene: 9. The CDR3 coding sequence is TGTGCCAGCAGTGCGCAGGGGGTGGTTTTCACTGAAGCTTTCTTT. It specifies CASSAQGVVFTEAFF.

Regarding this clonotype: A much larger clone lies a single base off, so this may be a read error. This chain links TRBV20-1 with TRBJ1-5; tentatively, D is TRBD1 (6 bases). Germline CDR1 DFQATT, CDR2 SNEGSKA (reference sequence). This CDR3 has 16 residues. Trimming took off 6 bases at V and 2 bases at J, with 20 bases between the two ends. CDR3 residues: CSATDGGLTGNQPQHF. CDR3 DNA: TGCAGTGCGACGGACGGGGGGCTAACGGGCAATCAGCCCCAGCATTTT.

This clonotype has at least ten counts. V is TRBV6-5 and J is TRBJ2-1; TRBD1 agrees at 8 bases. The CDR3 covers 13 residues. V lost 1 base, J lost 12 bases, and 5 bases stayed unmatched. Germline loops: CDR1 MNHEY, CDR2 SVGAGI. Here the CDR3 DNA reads TGTGCCAGCAGTTACTTGGGACAGGAAGGGCAGTTCTTC. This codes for CASSYLGQEGQFF.

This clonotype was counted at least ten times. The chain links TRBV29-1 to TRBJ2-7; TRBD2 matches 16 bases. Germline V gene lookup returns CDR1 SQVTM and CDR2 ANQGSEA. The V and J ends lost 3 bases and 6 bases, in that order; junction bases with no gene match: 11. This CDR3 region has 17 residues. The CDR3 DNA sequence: TGCAGCGTTGAGCCGGGACTAGCGGGAGGGCCGCATTCCGAGCAGTACTTC. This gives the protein CSVEPGLAGGPHSEQYF.

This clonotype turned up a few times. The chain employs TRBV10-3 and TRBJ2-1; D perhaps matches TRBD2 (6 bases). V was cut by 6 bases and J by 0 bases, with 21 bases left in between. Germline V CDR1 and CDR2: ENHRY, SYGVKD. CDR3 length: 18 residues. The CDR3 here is CAISPTRVADSSYNEQFF. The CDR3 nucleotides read TGTGCCATCAGCCCGACCCGCGTAGCGGATAGCTCCTACAATGAGCAGTTCTTC.

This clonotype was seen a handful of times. CDR3 in DNA: TGTGCCAGTAGTATAGGTCCAGGGGCCCCAAATGAGCAGTTCTTC. As protein: CASSIGPGAPNEQFF. The V gene is TRBV19, the J gene TRBJ2-1; a weak D match, TRBD1 (6 bases). Germline CDR1 reads LNHDA; CDR2 reads SQIVND (reference sequence). This CDR3 has 15 amino acids. V was clipped by 1 base and J by 7 bases, with 14 bases between them.

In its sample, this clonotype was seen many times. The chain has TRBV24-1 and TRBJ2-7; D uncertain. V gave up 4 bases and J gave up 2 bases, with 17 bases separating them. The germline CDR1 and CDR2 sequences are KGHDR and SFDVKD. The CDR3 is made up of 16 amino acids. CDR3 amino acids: CATSEGLGSRTYEQYF. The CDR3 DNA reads TGTGCCACCAGTGAGGGCTTGGGTAGCAGAACCTACGAGCAGTACTTC.

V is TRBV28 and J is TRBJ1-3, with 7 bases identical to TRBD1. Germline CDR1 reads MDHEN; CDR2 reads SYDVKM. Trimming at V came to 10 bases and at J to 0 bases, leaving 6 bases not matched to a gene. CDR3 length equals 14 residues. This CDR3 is CATEGGDSGNTIYF. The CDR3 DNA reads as TGTGCCACCGAAGGGGGCGACTCTGGAAACACCATATATTTT.

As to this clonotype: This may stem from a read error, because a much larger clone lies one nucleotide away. The CDR3 spells CASSLGGGRNTGKLFF. CDR3 sequence (DNA): TGTGCCAGCAGCTTAGGAGGCGGGAGGAACACCGGGAAGCTGTTTTTT. This chain links TRBV7-9 with TRBJ2-2; 8 nucleotides line up with TRBD2. The germline V gene has CDR1 SEHNR and CDR2 FQNEAQ (reference sequence). The CDR3 extends over 16 amino acids.

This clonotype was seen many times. The CDR3 spells CASSLGSASNQPQHF. As DNA, the CDR3 is TGTGCCAGCAGTTTAGGATCAGCAAGCAATCAGCCCCAGCATTTT. The chain combines TRBV12-3 or TRBV12-4 with TRBJ1-5, with D hard to call. V was clipped by 1 base and J by 1 base, with 8 bases between them. The CDR3 contains 15 residues.

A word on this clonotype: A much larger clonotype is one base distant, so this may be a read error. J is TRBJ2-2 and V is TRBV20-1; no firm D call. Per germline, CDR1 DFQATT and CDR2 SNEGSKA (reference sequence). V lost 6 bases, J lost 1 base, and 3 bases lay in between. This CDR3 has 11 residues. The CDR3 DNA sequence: TGCAGTGCCCTGAACACCGGGGAGCTGTTTTTT. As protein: CSALNTGELFF.

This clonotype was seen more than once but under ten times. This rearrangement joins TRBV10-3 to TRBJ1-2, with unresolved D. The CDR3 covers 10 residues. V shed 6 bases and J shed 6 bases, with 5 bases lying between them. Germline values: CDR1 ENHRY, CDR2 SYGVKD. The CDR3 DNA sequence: TGTGCCATCAGGGGTGATGGCTACACCTTC. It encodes CAIRGDGYTF.

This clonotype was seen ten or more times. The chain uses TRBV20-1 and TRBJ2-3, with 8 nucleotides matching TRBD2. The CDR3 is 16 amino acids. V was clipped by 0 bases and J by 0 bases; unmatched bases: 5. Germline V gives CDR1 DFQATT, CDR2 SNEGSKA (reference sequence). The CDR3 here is CSARDFLAGSTDTQYF. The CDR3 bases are TGCAGTGCTAGAGATTTTCTAGCGGGTAGCACAGATACGCAGTATTTT.

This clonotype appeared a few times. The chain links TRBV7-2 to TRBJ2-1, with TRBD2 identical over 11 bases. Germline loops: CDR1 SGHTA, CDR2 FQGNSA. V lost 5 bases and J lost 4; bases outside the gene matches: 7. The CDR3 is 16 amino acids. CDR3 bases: TGTGCCAGCAGCCTAATGGGACTAGCGGATTACAATGAGCAGTTCTTC. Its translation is CASSLMGLADYNEQFF.

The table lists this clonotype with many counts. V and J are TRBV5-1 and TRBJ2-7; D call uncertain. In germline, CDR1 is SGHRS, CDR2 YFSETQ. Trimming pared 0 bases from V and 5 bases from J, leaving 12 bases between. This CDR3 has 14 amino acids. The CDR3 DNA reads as TGCGCCAGCAGCTTGGCCGTTCGAGACCACGAGCAGTACTTC. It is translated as CASSLAVRDHEQYF.

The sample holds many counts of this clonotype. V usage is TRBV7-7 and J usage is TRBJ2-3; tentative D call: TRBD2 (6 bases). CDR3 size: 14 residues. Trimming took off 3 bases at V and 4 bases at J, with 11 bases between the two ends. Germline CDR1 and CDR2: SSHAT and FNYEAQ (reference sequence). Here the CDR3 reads CASSLGERADTQYF. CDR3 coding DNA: TGTGCCAGCAGCTTGGGCGAGCGGGCAGATACGCAGTATTTT.

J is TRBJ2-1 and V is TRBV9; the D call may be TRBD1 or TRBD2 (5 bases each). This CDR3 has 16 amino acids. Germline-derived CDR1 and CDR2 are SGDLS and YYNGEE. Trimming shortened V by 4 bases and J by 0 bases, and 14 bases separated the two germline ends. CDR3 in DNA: TGTGCCAGCAGCCCCCCCTCGGGACGCTCCTACAATGAGCAGTTCTTC. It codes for CASSPPSGRSYNEQFF.

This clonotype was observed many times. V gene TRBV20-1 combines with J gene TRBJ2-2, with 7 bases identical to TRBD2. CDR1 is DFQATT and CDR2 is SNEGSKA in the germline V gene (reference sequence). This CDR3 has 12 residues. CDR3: CGCSGRTGELFF. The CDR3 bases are TGCGGATGTAGCGGGCGCACCGGGGAGCTGTTTTTT.

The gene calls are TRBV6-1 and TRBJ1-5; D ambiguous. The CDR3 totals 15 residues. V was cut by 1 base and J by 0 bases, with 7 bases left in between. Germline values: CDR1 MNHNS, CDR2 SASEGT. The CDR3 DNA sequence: TGTGCCAGCAGTGAAGGGAGGTATAGCAATCAGCCCCAGCATTTT. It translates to CASSEGRYSNQPQHF.

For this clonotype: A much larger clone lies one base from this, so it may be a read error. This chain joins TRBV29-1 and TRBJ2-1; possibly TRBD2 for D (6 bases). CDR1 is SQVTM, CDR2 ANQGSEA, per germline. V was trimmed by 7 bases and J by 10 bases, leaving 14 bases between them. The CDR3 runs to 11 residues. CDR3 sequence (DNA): TGCAGCGCCTGGCGGGGAGTGGAGCAGTTCTTC. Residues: CSAWRGVEQFF.

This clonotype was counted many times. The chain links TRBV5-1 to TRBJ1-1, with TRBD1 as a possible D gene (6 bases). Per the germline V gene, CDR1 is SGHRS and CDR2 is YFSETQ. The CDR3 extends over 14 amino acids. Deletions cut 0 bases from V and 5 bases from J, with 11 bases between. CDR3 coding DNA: TGCGCCAGCAGCTTGGTGGGGGGGCTTACTGAAGCTTTCTTT. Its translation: CASSLVGGLTEAFF.

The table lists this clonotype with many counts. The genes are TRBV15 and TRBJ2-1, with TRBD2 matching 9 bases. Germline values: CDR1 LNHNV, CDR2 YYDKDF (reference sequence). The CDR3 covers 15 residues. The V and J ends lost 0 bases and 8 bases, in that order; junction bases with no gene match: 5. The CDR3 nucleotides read TGTGCCACCAGCAGAGAAGGCGGGAGGGTCGATGAGCAGTTCTTC. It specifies CATSREGGRVDEQFF.

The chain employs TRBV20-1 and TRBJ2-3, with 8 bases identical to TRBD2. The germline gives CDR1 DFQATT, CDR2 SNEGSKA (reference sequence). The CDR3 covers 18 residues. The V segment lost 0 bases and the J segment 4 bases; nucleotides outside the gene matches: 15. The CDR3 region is CSARDWSGSFQMADTQYF. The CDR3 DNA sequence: TGCAGTGCTAGAGATTGGAGCGGGAGCTTCCAAATGGCAGATACGCAGTATTTT.